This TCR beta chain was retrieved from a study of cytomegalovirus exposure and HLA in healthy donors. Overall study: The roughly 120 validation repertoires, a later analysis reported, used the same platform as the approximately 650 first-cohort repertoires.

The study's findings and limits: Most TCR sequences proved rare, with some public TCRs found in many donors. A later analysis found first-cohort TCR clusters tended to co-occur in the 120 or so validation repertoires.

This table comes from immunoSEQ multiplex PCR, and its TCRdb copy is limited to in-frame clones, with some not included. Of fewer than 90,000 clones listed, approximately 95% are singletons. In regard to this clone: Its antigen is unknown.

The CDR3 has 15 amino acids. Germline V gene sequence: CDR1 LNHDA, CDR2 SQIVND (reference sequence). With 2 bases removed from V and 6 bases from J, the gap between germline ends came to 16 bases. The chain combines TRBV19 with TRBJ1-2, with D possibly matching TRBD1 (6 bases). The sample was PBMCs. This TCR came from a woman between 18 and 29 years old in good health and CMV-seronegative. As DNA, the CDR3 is TGTGCCAGTAGTATATCAGGGACACCTATCGATGGCTACACCTTC. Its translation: CASSISGTPIDGYTF.